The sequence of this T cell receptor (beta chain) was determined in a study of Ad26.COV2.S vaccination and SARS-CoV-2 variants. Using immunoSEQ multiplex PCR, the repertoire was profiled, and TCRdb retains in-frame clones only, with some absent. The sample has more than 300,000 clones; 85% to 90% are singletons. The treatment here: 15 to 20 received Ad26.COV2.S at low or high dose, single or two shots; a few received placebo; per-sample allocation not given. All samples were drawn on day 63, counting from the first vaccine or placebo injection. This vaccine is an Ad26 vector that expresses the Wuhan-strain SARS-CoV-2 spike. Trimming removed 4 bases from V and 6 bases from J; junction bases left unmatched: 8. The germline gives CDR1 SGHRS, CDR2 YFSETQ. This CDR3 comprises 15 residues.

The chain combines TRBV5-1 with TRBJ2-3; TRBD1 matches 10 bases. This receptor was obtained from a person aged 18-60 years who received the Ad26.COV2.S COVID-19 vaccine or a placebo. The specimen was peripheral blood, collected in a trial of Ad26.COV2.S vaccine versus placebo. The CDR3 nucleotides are TGCGCCAGCAGCGCGGGACAGGGGAGCGGGGATACGCAGTATTTT. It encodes CASSAGQGSGDTQYF.